The T cell receptor beta chain described here comes from a study of blood T cell repertoires in COVID-19. Overall study context: Nucleic acid was either cDNA or gDNA, and it came from T cells, B-cell-depleted T cells, or PBMCs.

Generated by immunoSEQ multiplex PCR, the TCRdb table keeps only in-frame clones and is missing some. The top ten hold around 10% of the sample, which has under 350,000 clones, 80% to 90% seen once. CDR1 is MNHEY, CDR2 SMNVEV, per germline (reference sequence). This CDR3 is 15 amino acids long. V was clipped by 4 bases and J by 4 bases; unmatched bases: 4. The sample taken for sequencing was peripheral blood. V usage is TRBV27 and J usage is TRBJ2-7, with 13 nucleotides matching TRBD2. The source of this sequence is a woman aged 45-65 years who had recovered from COVID-19. The CDR3 nucleotides are TGTGCCAGCAGTTCCCAGACTAGCGGGGGGTACGAGCAGTACTTC. Protein sequence: CASSSQTSGGYEQYF.